The rows below give T cell receptor beta chains drawn from one sample of a study of T-cell memory formation after mild COVID-19. TCRdb ran MiXCR on the 5' RACE reads and lists one entry per CDR3 protein. This sample has 120,000 to 150,000 distinct CDR3 sequences, with roughly a fifth found just once. Sequencing was performed on PBMCs or a T cell subset sorted from them (not recorded which). The receptors come from an adult woman who had mild COVID-19 (a few samples of this study predate the infection). Cell type and time point are not known. CDR3s include the opening cysteine and the closing phenylalanine or tryptophan. D genes are given only for firm matches. Expanded clones are given a class, and other clones once, few, many or no size at all.

NA NA TRBJ2-3 TRBV12-3/TRBV12-4 CASKSRDTQYF TGTGCCAGCAAGTCGAGGGATACGCAGTATTTT
once NA TRBJ2-3 TRBV5-6 CASSLLIALTDTQYF TGTGCCAGCAGCTTACTAATAGCCCTCACAGATACGCAGTATTTT
NA NA TRBJ2-5 TRBV28 CASRSRPQETQYF TGTGCCAGCAGATCCCGCCCACAAGAGACCCAGTACTTC
NA NA TRBJ2-2 TRBV29-1 CGAGQNTGELFF TGCGGGGCGGGGCAGAACACCGGGGAGCTGTTTTTT
NA NA TRBJ1-2 TRBV29-1 CSVEDRTGIDYTF TGCAGCGTTGAAGATAGAACAGGGATTGACTACACCTTC
NA NA TRBJ2-5 TRBV19 CASSTGARELTQYF TGTGCCAGTAGTACGGGGGCGCGGGAGTTAACCCAGTACTTC
few NA TRBJ2-7 TRBV13 CASSLGRAAVGLEQYF TGTGCCAGCAGCTTAGGCCGGGCGGCTGTGGGGCTCGAGCAGTACTTC
NA NA TRBJ1-4 TRBV5-1 CASSSRLNEKLFF TGCGCCAGCAGCTCAAGACTTAATGAAAAACTGTTTTTT
few TRBD1 TRBJ1-5 TRBV7-2 CASSLSGTVNQPQHF TGTGCCAGCAGCTTAAGTGGGACAGTCAATCAGCCCCAGCATTTT
NA TRBD1 TRBJ2-1 TRBV24-1 CATSRSGDRAYNEQFF TGTGCCACCAGCAGAAGCGGGGACAGGGCCTACAATGAGCAGTTCTTC
NA NA TRBJ1-2 TRBV4-3 CASSQDSRNRAIRYTF TGCGCCAGCAGCCAAGACTCCCGGAACAGGGCGATTCGCTACACCTTC
few TRBD1 TRBJ2-5 TRBV7-2 CASSRTGSGETQYF TGTGCCAGCAGCCGGACAGGGTCAGGGGAGACCCAGTACTTC
few NA TRBJ2-2 TRBV6-5 CASSRDKPNTGELFF TGTGCCAGCAGCCGGGACAAACCGAACACCGGGGAGCTGTTTTTT
few TRBD1 TRBJ1-1 TRBV3-1 CASSLQGGTEAFF TGTGCCAGCAGCCTACAGGGGGGGACTGAAGCTTTCTTT
NA TRBD1 TRBJ2-7 TRBV6-5 CASSRTGGPYEQYF TGTGCCAGCTCAAGGACAGGGGGGCCCTACGAGCAGTACTTC
NA NA TRBJ1-6 TRBV12-3/TRBV12-4 CASSLISGPNSPLHF TGTGCCAGCAGTTTAATCTCGGGACCGAATTCACCCCTCCACTTT
NA TRBD1 TRBJ1-2 TRBV6-5 CASSTRQGYYGYTF TGTGCCAGCAGTACCAGACAGGGCTACTATGGCTACACCTTC
few NA TRBJ2-2 TRBV5-1 CASSLAEGAGELFF TGCGCCAGCAGCTTGGCCGAAGGGGCCGGGGAGCTGTTTTTT
NA TRBD1 TRBJ1-3 TRBV7-6 CASSRIPGQGTGNTIYF TGTGCCAGCAGCCGTATCCCGGGACAGGGAACTGGAAACACCATATATTTT
few NA TRBJ1-5 TRBV12-3/TRBV12-4 CASSLQLGQPQHF TGTGCCAGCAGTTTACAGCTGGGTCAGCCCCAGCATTTT
NA NA TRBJ2-6 TRBV12-3/TRBV12-4 CASSLQGSGANVLTF TGTGCCAGCAGTTTGCAGGGCTCTGGGGCCAACGTCCTGACTTTC
NA NA TRBJ1-1 TRBV12-3/TRBV12-4 CASSLRATTEAFF TGTGCCAGCAGTTTAAGGGCAACCACTGAAGCTTTCTTT
NA TRBD2 TRBJ2-1 TRBV7-6 CASSLALAGSNTRYNEQFF TGTGCCAGCAGCTTAGCTCTAGCGGGATCTAATACCCGGTATAATGAGCAGTTCTTC
few NA TRBJ1-3 TRBV12-3/TRBV12-4 CASSILSGNTIYF TGTGCCAGCAGCATCCTCTCTGGAAACACCATATATTTT
NA TRBD1 TRBJ2-7 TRBV15 CATSRAGTGGYEQYF TGTGCCACCAGCAGAGCCGGGACAGGGGGCTACGAGCAGTACTTC
few TRBD1 TRBJ1-5 TRBV9 CASSVAPGTDQPQHF TGTGCCAGCAGCGTAGCCCCCGGGACAGACCAGCCCCAGCATTTT
few NA TRBJ2-7 TRBV5-5 CASSLGVYEQYF TGTGCCAGCAGCTTGGGGGTCTACGAGCAGTACTTC
NA TRBD1 TRBJ2-1 TRBV23-1 CASSQSEDRGVNEQFF TGCGCCAGCAGTCAATCCGAAGACAGGGGTGTCAATGAGCAGTTCTTC
NA NA TRBJ1-2 TRBV3-1 CASSHTRGYTF TGTGCCAGCAGCCATACGAGGGGCTACACCTTC